Listed here are 30 T cell receptor beta chains from one sample, sequenced in a study of blood T cell repertoires in COVID-19. Measured with immunoSEQ multiplex PCR; TCRdb has only the in-frame clones, and not every one. The sample holds roughly 300,000 clones, 86% seen once. The sample comprised PBMCs or T cells enriched from blood (not recorded which). The receptors originated from a woman between 18 and 29 years old who had recovered from COVID-19.

The V call is TRBV2, the J call TRBJ1-1; possibly TRBD1 for D (6 bases). Germline V lookup: CDR1 SNHLY, CDR2 FYNNEI. There are 12 residues in the CDR3. V was pared by 11 bases and J by 1 base, with 11 bases between. The CDR3 loop is CAGGQPNTEAFF. DNA for the CDR3: TGTGCCGGAGGACAGCCGAACACTGAAGCTTTCTTT. Full variable domain (remainder filled in from reference TRBV2 and TRBJ1-1): EPEVTQTPSHQVTQMGQEVILRCVPISNHLYFYWYRQILGQKVEFLVSFYNNEISEKSEIFDDQFSVERPDGSNFTLKIRSTKLEDSAMYFCAGGQPNTEAFFGQGTRLTVV.

This rearrangement joins TRBV28 to TRBJ2-1; 7 nucleotides line up with TRBD2. The CDR3 loop spans 15 amino acids. The V gene's germline CDR1 is MDHEN and CDR2 SYDVKM. Trimming cost V 7 bases and J 4 bases; bases outside gene matches: 10. Here the CDR3 reads CASNQVAGRYNEQFF. Written as DNA, the CDR3 is TGTGCCAGCAATCAGGTAGCGGGTAGATACAATGAGCAGTTCTTC.

The V call is TRBV28, the J call TRBJ1-2, with 7 bases fitting TRBD1. The V gene end was trimmed by 4 bases and the J gene end by 6 bases; junction bases not matched to a gene: 5. The CDR3 is 13 amino acids. In germline, CDR1 is MDHEN, CDR2 SYDVKM. CDR3 sequence reads: CASSSARGDGYTF. The CDR3 DNA is TGTGCCAGCAGTTCGGCCAGGGGGGATGGCTACACCTTC.

The chain links TRBV9 to TRBJ2-5; 8 bases fit TRBD2. CDR1 SGDLS and CDR2 YYNGEE come from the germline V gene. V lost 0 bases and J lost 5; bases outside the gene matches: 12. The CDR3 is made up of 17 amino acids. CDR3 protein: CASSVGSAGAPVETQYF. In nucleotides, the CDR3 is TGTGCCAGCAGCGTAGGTTCAGCGGGGGCGCCGGTGGAGACCCAGTACTTC.

The gene calls are TRBV19 and TRBJ1-5; unclear D gene. With 4 bases removed from V and 7 bases from J, the gap between germline ends came to 20 bases. The CDR3 loop spans 16 amino acids. Germline V gives CDR1 LNHDA, CDR2 SQIVND (reference sequence). The CDR3: CASSNTLAGSGQPQHF. The CDR3, as DNA: TGTGCCAGTAGTAACACCTTGGCAGGATCGGGACAGCCCCAGCATTTT.

V and J are TRBV20-1 and TRBJ2-1; D unresolved. Germline-derived CDR1 and CDR2 are DFQATT and SNEGSKA (reference sequence). This CDR3 contains 11 residues. Trimming took 5 bases from V and 7 from J, leaving 9 bases between them. The CDR3 sequence: CSALRLNEQFF. The CDR3 DNA reads as TGCAGTGCTTTAAGACTTAATGAGCAGTTCTTC.

The genes are TRBV27 and TRBJ1-2; unclear D gene. Germline CDR1 is MNHEY and CDR2 is SMNVEV (reference sequence). CDR3 length equals 13 residues. Deletions cut 1 base from V and 4 bases from J, with 7 bases between. The CDR3 nucleotides are TGTGCCAGCAGTTTATACAGAACCTATGGCTACACCTTC. Residues: CASSLYRTYGYTF.

The chain combines TRBV5-1 with TRBJ1-2; 7 bases line up with TRBD1. After removal of 2 bases from V and 5 bases from J, the junction contained 6 bases not matched to a gene. This CDR3 is 14 amino acids long. Germline CDR1 reads SGHRS; CDR2 reads YFSETQ. The CDR3 protein is CASSFGGGWYGYTF. CDR3 sequence (DNA): TGCGCCAGCAGCTTCGGAGGGGGCTGGTATGGCTACACCTTC.

The chain carries TRBV6-5 and TRBJ1-2, with TRBD1 as a possible D gene (6 bases). V was shortened by 5 bases and J by 5 bases, with 12 bases between the two germline ends. Germline assignment: CDR1 MNHEY and CDR2 SVGAGI. This CDR3 is built from 13 residues. The CDR3 loop is CASSLQGPYGYTF. The CDR3 DNA reads TGTGCCAGCAGTCTACAGGGACCGTATGGCTACACCTTC.

The genes are TRBV2 and TRBJ1-2; D may be TRBD1 (6 bases). The germline V and J ends were trimmed by 5 bases and 5 bases, with 12 bases remaining between them. Germline lookup yields CDR1 SNHLY and CDR2 FYNNEI. The CDR3 covers 13 residues. Written as DNA, the CDR3 is TGTGCCAGCAGTCTGACAGGCCTATATGGCTACACCTTC. This translates into CASSLTGLYGYTF. The full variable domain, completed using reference TRBV2 and TRBJ1-2, is EPEVTQTPSHQVTQMGQEVILRCVPISNHLYFYWYRQILGQKVEFLVSFYNNEISEKSEIFDDQFSVERPDGSNFTLKIRSTKLEDSAMYFCASSLTGLYGYTFGSGTRLTVV.

The rearrangement joins TRBV29-1 to TRBJ1-1; TRBD1 matches at 7 bases. The germline V gene has CDR1 SQVTM and CDR2 ANQGSEA. The length of the CDR3 is 16 residues. Trimming at V came to 4 bases and at J to 3 bases, leaving 14 bases not matched to a gene. The CDR3 region has the DNA TGCAGCGTTGGGGGGAAAGCCTACAGGGGCTACACTGAAGCTTTCTTT. Protein product: CSVGGKAYRGYTEAFF.

CDR3 coding DNA: TGTGCCAGCAGTCCTGCGGGTCACGAGCAGTACTTC. Its protein product is CASSPAGHEQYF. The chain uses TRBV7-9 and TRBJ2-7; D perhaps matches TRBD2 (5 bases). Trimming removed 6 bases at V and 5 bases at J, with 11 bases between. The CDR3 sequence is 12 residues long. Germline V gene sequence: CDR1 SEHNR, CDR2 FQNEAQ (reference sequence).

This clone was observed once. The chain combines TRBV28 with TRBJ2-5; 8 nucleotides align to TRBD2. CDR1 is MDHEN, CDR2 SYDVKM, per germline. Germline trimming cut 3 bases from V and 11 bases from J; bases unmatched to any gene: 11. This CDR3 is 14 amino acids long. As DNA, the CDR3 is TGTGCCAGCAGTTTCCTCCGGGGGACTAGAGGACAGTACTTC. It codes for CASSFLRGTRGQYF.

The chain has TRBV19 and TRBJ1-2, with TRBD1 matching over 11 bases. The CDR3 spans 16 residues. After removal of 4 bases from V and 8 bases from J, the junction contained 12 bases not matched to a gene. In germline, CDR1 is LNHDA, CDR2 SQIVND (reference sequence). The CDR3 sequence: CASSTLYGQGARGYTF. For the CDR3, the DNA is TGTGCCAGTAGTACCCTCTACGGACAGGGGGCGCGAGGCTACACCTTC.

The rearrangement joins TRBV7-8 to TRBJ1-3; D uncertain. Trimming pared 5 bases from V and 1 base from J, leaving 21 bases between. The CDR3 length is 18 residues. Per germline, CDR1 SGHVS and CDR2 FQNEAQ. CDR3 bases: TGTGCCAGCAGCGACCCCATATTGGTGGACTTATCTGGAAACACCATATATTTT. This sequence encodes CASSDPILVDLSGNTIYF.

Only a few counts were recorded for this clone. CDR3 DNA: TGTGCCAGCAGCTACTATTCCGATAATGAAAAACTGTTTTTT. As protein: CASSYYSDNEKLFF. The chain has TRBV7-9 and TRBJ1-4, with D unclear. This CDR3 is built from 14 residues. Trimming took off 4 bases at V and 4 bases at J, with 10 bases between the two ends. The germline gives CDR1 SEHNR, CDR2 FQNEAQ (reference sequence).

This clone was seen more than once but under ten times. V is TRBV3-1 (or the pseudogene TRBV3-2) and J is TRBJ1-1, with TRBD1 identical over 10 bases. Germline V lookup: CDR1 LGHDT, CDR2 YNNKEL (reference sequence). The CDR3 totals 18 residues. Unmatched junction bases numbered 15, after V lost 2 bases and J lost 6 bases. CDR3 sequence reads: CASSQFRGQGVKGAEAFF. Here the CDR3 DNA reads TGTGCCAGCAGCCAATTTAGAGGACAGGGGGTCAAAGGGGCTGAAGCTTTCTTT.

The rearrangement links TRBV14 to TRBJ2-7; 8 bases agree with TRBD2. Trimming at V came to 1 base and at J to 2 bases, leaving 4 bases not matched to a gene. Germline V gene lookup returns CDR1 SGHDN and CDR2 FVKESK. The CDR3 contains 15 residues. The DNA for the CDR3 is TGTGCCAGCAGCCAAGTCACGGGACTAGCCTACGAGCAGTACTTC. Translating gives CASSQVTGLAYEQYF.

The chain joins TRBV24-1 to TRBJ2-2, with TRBD2 as a possible D gene (6 bases). This CDR3 comprises 16 residues. CDR1 and CDR2 from the germline V gene are KGHDR and SFDVKD. V was clipped by 3 bases and J by 0 bases, with 10 bases between them. The CDR3 sequence: CATSDRGTANTGELFF. The CDR3 bases are TGTGCCACCAGTGATCGAGGGACTGCGAACACCGGGGAGCTGTTTTTT.

This chain links TRBV27 with TRBJ1-2, with D hard to call. The CDR3 has 17 residues. Germline-derived CDR1 and CDR2 are MNHEY and SMNVEV (reference sequence). V lost 0 bases and J 4 bases, leaving 18 bases between the germline ends. The CDR3 DNA follows: TGTGCCAGCAGTTTATCGACCCCTGAGGGCAGTACCTATGGCTACACCTTC. This sequence encodes CASSLSTPEGSTYGYTF.

On this clone: Other DNA sequences within the sample encode an identical CDR3. The J gene is TRBJ1-3, the V gene TRBV9; D unclear. The CDR3 extends over 15 amino acids. Germline CDR1 is SGDLS and CDR2 is YYNGEE. V lost 0 bases, J lost 0 bases, and 7 bases lay in between. The CDR3 is CASSVDSSSGNTIYF. The CDR3 bases are TGTGCCAGCAGCGTAGACAGTAGCTCTGGAAACACCATATATTTT.

The rearrangement joins TRBV19 to TRBJ2-1; 11 bases agree with TRBD2. The V gene end was trimmed by 5 bases and the J gene end by 2 bases; junction bases not matched to a gene: 11. Per the germline V gene, CDR1 is LNHDA and CDR2 is SQIVND (reference sequence). The CDR3 spans 18 residues. The CDR3 nucleotides read TGTGCCAGTAGTCTGAGGGGGTCTAGCGGGAGGACCTACAATGAGCAGTTCTTC. Translating it yields CASSLRGSSGRTYNEQFF. Complete variable domain (other parts from reference TRBV19 and TRBJ2-1): DGGITQSPKYLFRKEGQNVTLSCEQNLNHDAMYWYRQDPGQGLRLIYYSQIVNDFQKGDIAEGYSVSREKKESFPLTVTSAQKNPTAFYLCASSLRGSSGRTYNEQFFGPGTRLTVL.

This chain connects TRBV27 to TRBJ2-2; 7 nucleotides match TRBD1. The trim removed 6 bases at V and 7 bases at J, leaving 5 bases unmatched. The CDR3 has 13 residues. Germline CDR1 is MNHEY and CDR2 is SMNVEV (reference sequence). The CDR3 spells CASRQGRIGELFF. The CDR3, as DNA: TGTGCCAGCAGACAGGGGCGAATCGGGGAGCTGTTTTTT.

The rearrangement links TRBV28 to TRBJ1-2; no reliable D call. V lost 3 bases to trimming and J lost 1 base, with 9 bases between them. This CDR3 region has 14 residues. Germline assignment: CDR1 MDHEN and CDR2 SYDVKM. The chain's CDR3 is CASSFGSGNYGYTF. The CDR3 DNA follows: TGTGCCAGCAGTTTCGGGTCGGGTAACTATGGCTACACCTTC.

The chain couples TRBV11-2 to TRBJ2-7, with a weak D call TRBD2 (6 bases). Germline CDR1 and CDR2: SGHAT and FQNNGV. V lost 6 bases and J lost 3, with 18 bases in between. This CDR3 is built from 15 residues. DNA for the CDR3: TGTGCCAGCAGAAAATTGGGGGGAAAGGGCTACGAGCAGTACTTC. Translated: CASRKLGGKGYEQYF.

The chain has TRBV9 and TRBJ1-1, with D hard to call. The CDR3 covers 15 residues. Germline-derived CDR1 and CDR2 are SGDLS and YYNGEE. With 0 bases removed from V and 3 bases from J, the gap between germline ends came to 12 bases. The CDR3 reads CASSVGLGGYTEAFF. CDR3 nucleotide sequence: TGTGCCAGCAGCGTAGGTCTGGGAGGGTACACTGAAGCTTTCTTT.

As for this clone: One end of the junction fails to match germline, which may point to a read error. The chain combines TRBV7-7 with TRBJ2-2; D not resolved. This CDR3 has 13 residues. CDR1 and CDR2 (germline): SSHAT, FNYEAQ (reference sequence). The CDR3: CASSSTVAGELFF. CDR3 coding DNA: TGTGCTAGCAGCTCTACCGTTGCCGGGGAGCTGTTTTTT. The whole variable domain, filled in from reference TRBV7-7 and TRBJ2-2, reads GAGVSQSPRYKVTKRGQDVTLRCDPISSHATLYWYQQALGQGPEFLTYFNYEAQPDKSGLPSDRFSAERPEGSISTLTIQRTEQRDSAMYRCASSSTVAGELFFGEGSRLTVL.

The chain recombines TRBV5-1 with TRBJ1-6; D perhaps matches TRBD1 (6 bases). The germline gives CDR1 SGHRS, CDR2 YFSETQ. The CDR3 spans 17 residues. V was pared by 0 bases and J by 2 bases, with 12 bases between. The CDR3 DNA reads as TGCGCCAGCAGCTTGGGACAAGGGGGACCCTATAATTCACCCCTCCACTTT. Its protein is CASSLGQGGPYNSPLHF.

V usage is TRBV4-1 and J usage is TRBJ2-1; 9 bases map to TRBD2. This CDR3 is 15 amino acids long. The V segment lost 6 bases and the J segment 6 bases; nucleotides outside the gene matches: 9. Germline V gene lookup returns CDR1 MGHRA and CDR2 YSYEKL. The CDR3 nucleotides are TGCGCCAGCAGGCTAACTAGCGGGCGGGGCAATGAGCAGTTCTTC. Its translation: CASRLTSGRGNEQFF.

V is TRBV27 and J is TRBJ1-2; 8 bases are a match to TRBD1. The V gene end was trimmed by 3 bases and the J gene end by 5 bases; junction bases not matched to a gene: 8. Germline lookup yields CDR1 MNHEY and CDR2 SMNVEV (reference sequence). This CDR3 is built from 15 residues. Here the CDR3 reads CASSFWTGRTYGYTF. As DNA, the CDR3 is TGTGCCAGCAGTTTCTGGACAGGGAGAACATATGGCTACACCTTC.